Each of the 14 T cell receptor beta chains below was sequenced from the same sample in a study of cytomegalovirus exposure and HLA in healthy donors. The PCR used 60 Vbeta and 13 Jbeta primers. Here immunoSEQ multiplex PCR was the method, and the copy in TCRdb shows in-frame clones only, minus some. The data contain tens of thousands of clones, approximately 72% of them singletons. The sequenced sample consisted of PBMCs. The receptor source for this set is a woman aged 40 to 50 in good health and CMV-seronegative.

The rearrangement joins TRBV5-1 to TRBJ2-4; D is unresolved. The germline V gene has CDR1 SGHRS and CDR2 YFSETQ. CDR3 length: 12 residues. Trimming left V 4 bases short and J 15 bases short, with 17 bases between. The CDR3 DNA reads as TGCGCCAGCAGCCCCGGTGCCCCCTTTTCGTACTTC. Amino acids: CASSPGAPFSYF.

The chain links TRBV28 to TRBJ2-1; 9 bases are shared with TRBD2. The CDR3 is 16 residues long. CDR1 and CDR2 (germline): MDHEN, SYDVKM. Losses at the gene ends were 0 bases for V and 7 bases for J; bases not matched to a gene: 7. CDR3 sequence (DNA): TGTGCCAGCAGTTTATGGACTAGCGGAGGGAGGAATGAGCAGTTCTTC. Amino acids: CASSLWTSGGRNEQFF.

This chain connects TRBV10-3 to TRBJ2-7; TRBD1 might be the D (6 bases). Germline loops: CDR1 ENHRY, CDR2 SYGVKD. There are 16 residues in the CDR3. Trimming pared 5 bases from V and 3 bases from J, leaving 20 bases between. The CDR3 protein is CAISNLQGTANYEQYF. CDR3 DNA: TGTGCCATCAGTAATTTACAGGGTACGGCGAACTACGAGCAGTACTTC.

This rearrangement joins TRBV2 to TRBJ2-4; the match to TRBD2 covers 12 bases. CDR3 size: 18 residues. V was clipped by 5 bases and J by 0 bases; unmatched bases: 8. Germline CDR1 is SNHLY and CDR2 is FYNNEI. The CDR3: CASSLTSGSPLAKNIQYF. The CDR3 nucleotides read TGTGCCAGCAGTCTGACTAGCGGGAGTCCCTTAGCCAAAAACATTCAGTACTTC.

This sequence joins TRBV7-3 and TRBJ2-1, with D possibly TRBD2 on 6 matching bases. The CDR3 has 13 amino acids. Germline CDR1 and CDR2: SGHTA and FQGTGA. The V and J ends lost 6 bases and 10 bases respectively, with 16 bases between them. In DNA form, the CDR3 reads TGTGCCAGCAGTTCAGGGACTTTCAGCGAGCAGTTCTTC. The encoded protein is CASSSGTFSEQFF. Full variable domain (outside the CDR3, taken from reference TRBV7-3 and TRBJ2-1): GAGVSQTPSNKVTEKGKYVELRCDPISGHTALYWYRQSLGQGPEFLIYFQGTGAADDSGLPNDRFFAVRPEGSVSTLKIQRTERGDSAVYLCASSSGTFSEQFFGPGTRLTVL.

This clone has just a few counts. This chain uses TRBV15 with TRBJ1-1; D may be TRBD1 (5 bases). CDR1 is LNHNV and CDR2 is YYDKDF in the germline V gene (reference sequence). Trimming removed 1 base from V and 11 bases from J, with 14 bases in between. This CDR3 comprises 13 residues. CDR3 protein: CATSRGGLKGAFF. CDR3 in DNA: TGTGCCACCAGCAGAGGCGGTCTAAAGGGGGCTTTCTTT.

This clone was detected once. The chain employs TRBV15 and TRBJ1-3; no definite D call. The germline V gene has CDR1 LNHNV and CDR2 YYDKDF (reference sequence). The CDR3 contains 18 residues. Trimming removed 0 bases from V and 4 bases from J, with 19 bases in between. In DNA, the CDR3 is TGTGCCACCAGCAGAGATCTTCGGGAAGGGTCCTTCGGAAACACCATATATTTT. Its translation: CATSRDLREGSFGNTIYF.

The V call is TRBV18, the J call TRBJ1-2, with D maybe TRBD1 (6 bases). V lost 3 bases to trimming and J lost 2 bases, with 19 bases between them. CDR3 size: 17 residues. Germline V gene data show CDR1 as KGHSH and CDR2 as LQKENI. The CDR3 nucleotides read TGTGCCAGCTCACCTCAAGCTCCGGGACACTTAAACTATGGCTACACCTTC. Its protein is CASSPQAPGHLNYGYTF.

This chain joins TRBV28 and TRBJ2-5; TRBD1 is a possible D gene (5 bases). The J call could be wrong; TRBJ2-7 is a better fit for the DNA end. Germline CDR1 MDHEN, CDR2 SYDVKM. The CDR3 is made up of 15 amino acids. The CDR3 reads CASSLSQGLIYEQYF. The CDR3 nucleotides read TGTGCCAGCAGTTTATCCCAGGGTCTGATCTACGAGCAGTACTTC.

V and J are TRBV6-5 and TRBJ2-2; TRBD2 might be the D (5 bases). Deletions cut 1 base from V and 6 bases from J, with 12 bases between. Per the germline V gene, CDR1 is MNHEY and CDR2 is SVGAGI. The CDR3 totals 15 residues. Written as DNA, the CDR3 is TGTGCCAGCAGTTACTTCGGGGTTAGGGCCGGGGAGCTGTTTTTT. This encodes CASSYFGVRAGELFF.

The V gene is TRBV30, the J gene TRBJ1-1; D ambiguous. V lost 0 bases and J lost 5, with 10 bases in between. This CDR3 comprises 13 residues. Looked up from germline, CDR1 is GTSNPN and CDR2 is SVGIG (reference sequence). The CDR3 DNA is TGTGCCTGGAGTGTACAAATGGTAACTGAAGCTTTCTTT. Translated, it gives CAWSVQMVTEAFF.

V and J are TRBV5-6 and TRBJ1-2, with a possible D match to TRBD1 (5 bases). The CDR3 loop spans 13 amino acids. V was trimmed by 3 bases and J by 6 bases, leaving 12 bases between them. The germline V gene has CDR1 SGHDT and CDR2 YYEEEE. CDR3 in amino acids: CASSSAGTDGYTF. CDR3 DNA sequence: TGTGCCAGCAGCTCGGCAGGGACTGATGGCTACACCTTC.

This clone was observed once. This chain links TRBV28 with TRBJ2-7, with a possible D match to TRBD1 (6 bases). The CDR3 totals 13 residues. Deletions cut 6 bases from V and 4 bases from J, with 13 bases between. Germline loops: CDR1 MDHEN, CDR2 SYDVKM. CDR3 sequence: CASRAQGRYEQYF. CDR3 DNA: TGTGCCAGCAGAGCACAGGGTCGGTACGAGCAGTACTTC.

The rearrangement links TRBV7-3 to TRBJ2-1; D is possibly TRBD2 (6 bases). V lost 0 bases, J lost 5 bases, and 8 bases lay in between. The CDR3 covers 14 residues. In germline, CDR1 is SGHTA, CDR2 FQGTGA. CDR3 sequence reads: CASSLTSGHNEQFF. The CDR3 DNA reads TGTGCCAGCAGCTTAACTAGCGGCCACAATGAGCAGTTCTTC.